A single sample is the source of the 26 T cell receptor beta chains below, sequenced in a study of T cells in Graves' hyperthyroidism and ophthalmopathy. Amplified TCR beta CDR3 regions derived from RNA transcripts. HTBI primers were used for first-round RT-PCR of the TCR CDR3. One entry per CDR3 protein, called by TCRdb with MiXCR from the multiplex PCR reads. The sample has roughly 500,000 distinct CDR3 sequences, roughly a sixth seen once. Input material: blood. The receptors derive from a woman aged 30 to 39 with Graves' ophthalmopathy.

The CDR3 here is CASSQDFEGAPEAFF. Here the CDR3 DNA reads TGTGCCAGCAGCCAAGATTTCGAAGGTGCTCCTGAAGCTTTCTTT. J is TRBJ1-1 and V is TRBV4-2, with D hard to call. Looked up from germline, CDR1 is LGHNA and CDR2 is YNFKEQ. Trimming stripped 0 bases from V and 6 bases from J, with 14 bases between. The length of the CDR3 is 15 residues.

This clonotype was seen repeatedly, ten times or more. This rearrangement joins TRBV5-1 to TRBJ2-2, with D possibly being TRBD2 (5 bases). This CDR3 comprises 13 residues. The V gene's germline CDR1 is SGHRS and CDR2 YFSETQ. V was clipped by 0 bases and J by 7 bases, with 7 bases between them. The CDR3 nucleotides are TGCGCCAGCAGCTTGGTGGAGGACGGGGAGCTGTTTTTT. It specifies CASSLVEDGELFF.

This clonotype has only a few counts. The V and J genes are TRBV27 and TRBJ2-7; 8 bases fit TRBD1. CDR1 and CDR2 (germline): MNHEY, SMNVEV (reference sequence). Germline trimming cut 4 bases from V and 5 bases from J; bases unmatched to any gene: 10. The CDR3 covers 15 residues. The CDR3 sequence is CASSSYDRGTNEQYF. In DNA form, the CDR3 reads TGTGCCAGCAGTTCGTACGACAGGGGAACCAACGAGCAGTACTTC.

This clonotype was recorded a few times. This chain connects TRBV30 to TRBJ2-2; D is uncertain. The CDR3 is 15 residues long. In germline, CDR1 is GTSNPN, CDR2 SVGIG (reference sequence). Trimming left V 3 bases short and J 6 bases short, with 17 bases between. The CDR3 is CAWRVVINSPGELFF. The CDR3 nucleotides are TGTGCCTGGAGGGTAGTGATAAATTCCCCCGGGGAGCTGTTTTTT.

In its sample, this clonotype was seen many times. The chain links TRBV30 to TRBJ1-6; D not certain. Germline CDR1 is GTSNPN and CDR2 is SVGIG (reference sequence). The CDR3 length is 11 residues. V gave up 2 bases and J gave up 10 bases, with 6 bases separating them. Here the CDR3 reads CAWSTTSPLHF. The CDR3 bases are TGTGCCTGGAGTACTACCTCACCCCTCCACTTT.

J is TRBJ2-7 and V is TRBV6-1; 11 bases agree with TRBD2. Germline assignment: CDR1 MNHNS and CDR2 SASEGT. With V trimmed by 5 bases and J by 5 bases, 11 bases remained unmatched. This CDR3 contains 16 residues. The CDR3 here is CASSITIAGGPDEQYF. Written as DNA, the CDR3 is TGTGCCAGCAGTATCACGATAGCGGGAGGGCCGGACGAGCAGTACTTC.

The sample holds a few counts of this clonotype. The rearrangement uses TRBV14 and TRBJ2-1; TRBD2 aligns across 12 bases. Trimming at V came to 4 bases and at J to 6 bases, leaving 4 bases not matched to a gene. The germline V gene encodes CDR1 SGHDN and CDR2 FVKESK. The CDR3 has 15 residues. The CDR3 sequence is CASSLLAGGTNEQFF. The DNA of the CDR3 is TGTGCCAGCAGCCTACTAGCGGGAGGTACCAATGAGCAGTTCTTC.

The chain couples TRBV12-3 or TRBV12-4 to TRBJ2-7, with TRBD2 matching 8 bases. The CDR3 consists of 16 residues. Trimming took 6 bases from V and 5 from J; bases not matched to a gene: 15. Here the CDR3 reads CASSELGGGINNEQYF. CDR3 coding DNA: TGTGCCAGCAGCGAGTTGGGCGGGGGGATAAACAACGAGCAGTACTTC.

The rearrangement joins TRBV24-1 to TRBJ2-3, with D possibly TRBD1 on 5 matching bases. CDR1 and CDR2 from the germline V gene are KGHDR and SFDVKD. CDR3 size: 15 residues. V was clipped by 0 bases and J by 10 bases, with 16 bases between them. CDR3 DNA: TGTGCCACCAGTGATTTGCCCCAGGGTGCTGGGTCGCAGTATTTT. It yields the protein CATSDLPQGAGSQYF.

Ten or more counts support this clonotype. The V and J genes are TRBV4-3 and TRBJ1-2; D perhaps matches TRBD1 (6 bases). The V end was cut by 0 bases, the J end by 0 bases, with 17 bases between. The CDR3 is 18 residues long. The germline gives CDR1 LGHNA, CDR2 YSLEER. CDR3 amino acids: CASSQEAPTGLTNYGYTF. The CDR3, as DNA: TGCGCCAGCAGCCAAGAAGCGCCGACAGGACTAACTAACTATGGCTACACCTTC.

This clonotype was recorded many times. This chain links TRBV29-1 with TRBJ2-7, with 8 bases aligning to TRBD2. The germline CDR1 and CDR2 sequences are SQVTM and ANQGSEA. The CDR3 is made up of 14 amino acids. The junction had 10 bases not matched to a gene; V was cut back by 6 bases and J by 3 bases. CDR3 in DNA: TGCAGCGTAGAACTCGGGACTAGAGGCTACGAGCAGTACTTC. It codes for CSVELGTRGYEQYF.

This clonotype was observed at least ten times. This rearrangement joins TRBV20-1 to TRBJ2-3; 10 bases are shared with TRBD2. The J segment lost 2 bases and the V segment lost 6 bases, leaving 5 bases of the junction unmatched. From germline, CDR1 is DFQATT and CDR2 SNEGSKA (reference sequence). The CDR3 extends over 14 amino acids. CDR3 nucleotides: TGCAGTGCGCTAAGCGGGAGGGCCACAGATACGCAGTATTTT. Protein product: CSALSGRATDTQYF.

This clonotype was seen only a few times. The chain employs TRBV19 and TRBJ1-5, with D perhaps matching TRBD1 (5 bases). V was trimmed by 4 bases and J by 0 bases, leaving 13 bases between them. The length of the CDR3 is 16 residues. The germline CDR1 and CDR2 sequences are LNHDA and SQIVND (reference sequence). This chain's CDR3 is CASSTGRPYSNQPQHF. The CDR3, as DNA: TGTGCCAGTAGTACGGGACGGCCTTATAGCAATCAGCCCCAGCATTTT.

In this sample, this clonotype turned up many times. The J gene is TRBJ2-7, the V gene TRBV29-1; D is perhaps TRBD2 (5 bases). CDR1 SQVTM and CDR2 ANQGSEA come from the germline V gene. The CDR3 consists of 12 residues. With 5 bases removed from V and 1 base from J, the gap between germline ends came to 9 bases. In nucleotides, the CDR3 is TGCAGCGTTTACGGGAATTCCTACGAGCAGTACTTC. Its protein is CSVYGNSYEQYF.

This clonotype was counted at least ten times. V is TRBV6-2 or TRBV6-3 and J is TRBJ1-1; 8 nucleotides match TRBD1. Germline values: CDR1 MNHEY, CDR2 SVGEGT. The CDR3 spans 15 residues. Trimming cost V 6 bases and J 3 bases; bases outside gene matches: 9. The CDR3: CASRSRTGRDTEAFF. The CDR3 region has the DNA TGTGCCAGCAGATCGCGGACAGGGCGGGACACTGAAGCTTTCTTT.

This clonotype was found a few times. The chain recombines TRBV7-2 with TRBJ2-2; no firm D call. The CDR3 consists of 11 residues. Trimming took 3 bases from V and 8 from J, leaving 4 bases between them. Germline-derived CDR1 and CDR2 are SGHTA and FQGNSA. The CDR3 spells CASSLMGELFF. CDR3 bases: TGTGCCAGCAGCTTGATGGGGGAGCTGTTTTTT.

V and J are TRBV7-2 and TRBJ1-6, with a weak D call TRBD1 (5 bases). Per the germline V gene, CDR1 is SGHTA and CDR2 is FQGNSA. The V and J ends lost 0 bases and 5 bases respectively, with 17 bases between them. This CDR3 spans 18 amino acids. In DNA, the CDR3 is TGTGCCAGCAGCTTAGCAGATGGGGACCTATGGGATAATTCACCCCTCCACTTT. Protein product: CASSLADGDLWDNSPLHF.

V gene TRBV6-5 combines with J gene TRBJ2-3, with a possible D match to TRBD2 (5 bases). The ends were cut back, 3 bases at V and 2 bases at J, with 9 bases in the middle. The CDR3 length is 14 residues. CDR1 is MNHEY and CDR2 is SVGAGI in the germline V gene. This CDR3 is CASSYSEFTDTQYF. In nucleotides, the CDR3 is TGTGCCAGCAGTTATAGCGAATTCACAGATACGCAGTATTTT.

This clonotype has a count of ten or more. The chain employs TRBV6-1 and TRBJ1-5; D is ambiguous. CDR3 length: 15 residues. Trimming removed 6 bases from V and 0 bases from J, with 12 bases in between. Germline values: CDR1 MNHNS, CDR2 SASEGT. CDR3: CASSPLTASNQPQHF. CDR3 nucleotides: TGTGCCAGCAGCCCCTTGACGGCTAGCAATCAGCCCCAGCATTTT.

The chain recombines TRBV7-9 with TRBJ2-6, with D possibly matching TRBD2 (6 bases). The CDR3 is made up of 17 amino acids. The V end was cut by 5 bases, the J end by 0 bases, with 14 bases between. CDR1 and CDR2 (germline): SEHNR, FQNEAQ (reference sequence). The CDR3 nucleotides are TGTGCCAGCAGCCCCCCCGCGGGGTCCTCTGGGGCCAACGTCCTGACTTTC. Translating it yields CASSPPAGSSGANVLTF.

A remark on this clonotype: A much larger clone differs by one base, so this may be a read error. The chain joins TRBV11-2 to TRBJ1-1; TRBD1 matches at 8 bases. This CDR3 is 14 amino acids long. The germline V gene has CDR1 SGHAT and CDR2 FQNNGV. The CDR3 sequence: CASSDYRGRTEALF. Written as DNA, the CDR3 is TGTGCCAGCAGCGATTACAGGGGGAGGACTGAAGCTCTCTTT.

This rearrangement joins TRBV2 to TRBJ1-5, with D tentatively TRBD1 (5 bases). The germline CDR1 and CDR2 sequences are SNHLY and FYNNEI. The V and J ends lost 8 bases and 5 bases respectively, with 13 bases between them. The CDR3 consists of 13 residues. The CDR3 DNA reads TGTGCCAGCCAGATGGACATTCATCAGCCCCAGCATTTT. Its protein is CASQMDIHQPQHF.

This clonotype was seen at least ten times. The chain links TRBV14 to TRBJ1-2, with D possibly matching TRBD1 (6 bases). This CDR3 spans 13 amino acids. Germline V CDR1 and CDR2: SGHDN, FVKESK. The germline V and J ends were trimmed by 6 bases and 8 bases, with 16 bases remaining between them. Here the CDR3 DNA reads TGTGCCAGCAGAGGCCAGCCAGGGGAAGGCTACACCTTC. It translates to CASRGQPGEGYTF. Variable domain in full (rest from reference TRBV14 and TRBJ1-2): EAGVTQFPSHSVIEKGQTVTLRCDPISGHDNLYWYRRVMGKEIKFLLHFVKESKQDESGMPNNRFLAERTGGTYSTLKVQPAELEDSGVYFCASRGQPGEGYTFGSGTRLTVV.

This clonotype was found a few times. The chain employs TRBV7-9 and TRBJ1-1, with a weak D call TRBD1 (6 bases). The CDR3 has 11 amino acids. Deletions cut 7 bases from V and 8 bases from J, with 11 bases between. Per germline, CDR1 SEHNR and CDR2 FQNEAQ (reference sequence). The CDR3 DNA is TGTGCCAGCACGGGGGGCAGCGAAGCTTTCTTT. Encoded protein: CASTGGSEAFF. Complete variable domain (other parts from reference TRBV7-9 and TRBJ1-1): DTGVSQNPRHKITKRGQNVTFRCDPISEHNRLYWYRQTLGQGPEFLTYFQNEAQLEKSRLLSDRFSAERPKGSFSTLEIQRTEQGDSAMYLCASTGGSEAFFGQGTRLTVV.

This clonotype was found a few times. This chain uses TRBV12-3 or TRBV12-4 with TRBJ2-6; TRBD1 agrees at 7 bases. The CDR3 covers 16 residues. Losses at the gene ends were 5 bases for V and 4 bases for J; bases not matched to a gene: 8. The CDR3 DNA is TGTGCCAGCAGTGAACTGACAGGGTTGGGGGCCAACGTCCTGACTTTC. The encoded protein is CASSELTGLGANVLTF.

This clonotype was counted only a few times. The chain joins TRBV12-3 or TRBV12-4 to TRBJ2-7, with a possible D match to TRBD2 (5 bases). Trimming took off 7 bases at V and 6 bases at J, with 16 bases between the two ends. The CDR3 contains 13 residues. CDR3 in DNA: TGTGCCAGCACGAGGGCTGCTGAGGGCGAGCAGTACTTC. Translating it yields CASTRAAEGEQYF.